This T cell receptor (beta chain) came from a study of response to subunit inactivated influenza vaccine. A single record per CDR3 protein comes from TCRdb applying MiXCR to the RT-PCR reads. This table holds around 850,000 distinct CDR3 sequences, approximately 18% found once. Broader study findings: After each seasonal influenza vaccination, few new T cells are recruited, the authors suggested.

CDR1 and CDR2 (germline): DFQATT, SNEGSKA (reference sequence). J was trimmed by 15 bases and V by 6 bases; bases with no gene match: 11. This CDR3 spans 11 amino acids. This clonotype was counted ten times or more. Antigen: not known. The chain links TRBV20-1 to TRBJ2-1; 7 bases map to TRBD2. The sequencing here drew on PBMCs from blood, taken 5 days after vaccination. The sequence came from a man aged 45-65 years who received an inactivated influenza vaccine. CDR3 protein: CSAQALAGAFF. DNA for the CDR3: TGCAGTGCCCAGGCCTTGGCGGGAGCGTTCTTC.